The present T cell receptor beta chain was sequenced within a study of blood T cell repertoires in COVID-19 (dated by TCRdb to 2018 to 2020). About the investigation overall: Collaborator samples came from the United States, Italy and Spain and covered acute and convalescent phases of COVID-19. Where available, HLA class I and class II types were obtained from metadata supplied by the sample provider rather than from assay-based typing. Samples were obtained from the ongoing ImmuneRACE study (first 160 participants) and from 1,254 subjects provided by 6 global collaborators. Deeply sampled blood TCRbeta repertoires from subjects exposed to, actively infected with, or recovered from COVID-19 were included in the dataset. A freely available public database, intended as a resource for researchers studying the immune response to SARS-CoV-2, is where the repertoires were released. The material from the prospective study consisted of cDNA or gDNA derived from T cells, B-cell-depleted T cells, or PBMCs. Nearly every sample came with metadata listing a de-identified subject ID, COVID-19 status, age in years and sex. Here is what the overall study found, with its caveats: The quantity of clinical and demographic metadata differed by source and by participant and was supplied without curation.

The CDR3 has 15 amino acids, counting the end cysteine and phenylalanine. The CDR3 DNA has 45 bases and is translated from base 1. V and J are truncated by 6 bases and 7 bases respectively, leaving an intervening sequence of 19 bases. From a lookup of the germline V gene, CDR1 and CDR2 are KGHSH and LQKENI. The immunoSEQ Assay, a bias-controlled multiplex PCR, was used to amplify TCRbeta CDR3 regions from genomic DNA. The original methods were these. Nucleated cell counts per sample were estimated from amplification of reference gene primers within the assay. Sequence reads were collapsed and filtered to measure the absolute abundance of every unique TCRbeta CDR3 rearrangement. For each sample, productive Simpson clonality was calculated by taking the square root of Simpson's diversity index across productive rearrangements. TCRdb mirrors the immuneACCESS table, restricted to in-frame sequences. Some clones are absent from its copies; in checked studies, under half trace to an unresolved V gene, and the reason for the others is unknown. V and J calls and clone size follow that table, whereas D and trimming were derived from the DNA. The sample table contains under 250,000 clones; only one count was recorded for around nine tenths of them. The leading ten clones occupy roughly 2.5% of the sample.

On this clone itself: The antigen it recognizes is unknown. Per-base quality was not reported, and no clone a single base away is much larger than it.

Collaborating institutions collected whole blood in K2EDTA tubes following their own protocols. For TCRbeta analysis, collaborator samples were shipped as frozen whole blood, as isolated PBMCs, or as DNA extracted from either sample type. Here the chain combines TRBV18 and TRBJ1-5; the D gene cannot be resolved reliably. This clonotype originated in an older woman with acute or convalescent COVID-19. The sample comprised peripheral blood. The bases are TGTGCCAGCTCTTCGGCCGCAGGCAGTGGACAGCCCCAGCATTTT. Translation gives CASSSAAGSGQPQHF.